Sequencing of this T cell receptor beta chain was carried out in a study of T cell responses to AZD1222 COVID-19 vaccine. In the study overall: Second doses that came at about 4 or about 12 weeks were put together.

Study-wide points: No repertoire was sampled before or during the peak T cell response, only after it. In a largely white British group with more females than males, clonal diversity was possibly underestimated. The study found Spike-specific TCR breadth and depth rose after two AZD1222 doses.

Libraries were prepared by immunoSEQ multiplex PCR; TCRdb keeps only in-frame clonotypes and omits some of them. The data show about 110,000 clones, about nine tenths seen once. This clone has a single count. The antigen is not known. Trimming took off 1 base at V and 9 bases at J, with 6 bases between the two ends. The length of the CDR3 is 11 residues. Germline CDR1 reads SGHVS; CDR2 reads FQNEAQ. The sequencing used peripheral blood, collected on day 0 of AZD1222 vaccination. The chain is built from TRBV7-8 and TRBJ1-1, with D uncertain. The sequence was obtained from an adult in good health. CDR3: CASSLDRKAFF. The CDR3 DNA is TGTGCCAGCAGCTTAGACAGAAAAGCTTTCTTT.